A selection of T cell receptor beta chains follows, all from one sample in a study of early T cells in non-severe SARS-CoV-2 infection. TCRdb re-called the 5' RACE reads through MiXCR, storing one row per CDR3 protein. The repertoire holds 25,000 to 30,000 distinct CDR3 sequences, 4% to 4.5% seen once, with roughly 5.3% in the top ten. The sequencing input was whole blood. The receptors shown here come from an adult who was a healthcare worker with PCR-confirmed SARS-CoV-2 infection or an uninfected control (not recorded which). The CDR3 runs from the conserved cysteine through the conserved F or W. The D gene is left open where the match is weak. Clone size is stated in some rows and not others, as once, few, many or a class when expanded.

.	TRBJ2-2	TRBV7-9	many	CASRPPGQPNTGELFF	TGTGCCAGCAGGCCTCCGGGACAACCGAACACCGGGGAGCTGTTTTTT
TRBD1	TRBJ2-7	TRBV19	many	CASSIPPRDRGTYEQYF	TGTGCCAGTAGTATTCCCCCCCGGGACAGGGGGACCTACGAGCAGTACTTC
.	TRBJ2-2	TRBV5-4	few	CASSLLGGGVTGELFF	TGTGCCAGCAGCTTGCTTGGAGGGGGCGTCACCGGGGAGCTGTTTTTT
TRBD1	TRBJ2-7	TRBV12-3/TRBV12-4	many	CASSLLGQSYEQYF	TGTGCCAGCAGTCTTCTGGGACAGTCCTACGAGCAGTACTTC
.	TRBJ1-2	TRBV7-9	medium-sized	CASSLGEYGYTF	TGTGCCAGCAGCTTAGGGGAGTATGGCTACACCTTC
TRBD1	TRBJ1-2	TRBV12-3/TRBV12-4	.	CASSPRQGALAYGYTF	TGTGCCAGCAGCCCTAGACAGGGGGCACTAGCCTATGGCTACACCTTC
.	TRBJ2-5	TRBV12-3/TRBV12-4	many	CASTTGTSSQETQYF	TGTGCCAGCACCACCGGGACATCTAGCCAAGAGACCCAGTACTTC
TRBD2	TRBJ2-3	TRBV12-3/TRBV12-4	many	CASKLAGGIDTQYF	TGTGCCAGCAAACTAGCGGGGGGCATCGATACGCAGTATTTT
.	TRBJ2-7	TRBV7-9	many	CASSRASEQYF	TGTGCCAGCAGCCGCGCGAGCGAGCAGTACTTC
TRBD1	TRBJ1-1	TRBV12-3/TRBV12-4	many	CASSPRGRKDTEAFF	TGTGCCAGCAGTCCGAGGGGGCGAAAGGACACTGAAGCTTTCTTT
.	TRBJ1-6	TRBV12-3/TRBV12-4	many	CASSSEYGGGNSPLHF	TGTGCCAGCAGTTCTGAGTACGGCGGGGGAAATTCACCCCTCCACTTT
.	TRBJ1-2	TRBV6-6	many	CASSYFAGAPGYGYTF	TGTGCCAGCAGTTACTTCGCGGGCGCCCCTGGCTATGGCTACACCTTC
TRBD2	TRBJ2-1	TRBV7-6	.	CASSLGYGGGNEQFF	TGTGCCAGCAGCTTAGGATACGGGGGGGGCAATGAGCAGTTCTTC
.	TRBJ2-7	TRBV18	many	CASSPPGYSSSYEQYF	TGTGCCAGCTCACCACCGGGTTACTCGAGCTCCTACGAGCAGTACTTC
TRBD2	TRBJ2-1	TRBV27	many	CASSFPTSGGSYNEQFF	TGTGCCAGCAGTTTTCCGACTAGCGGGGGTTCCTACAATGAGCAGTTCTTC
.	TRBJ2-5	TRBV11-2	many	CASSLMFGETQYF	TGTGCCAGCAGCTTAATGTTTGGGGAGACCCAGTACTTC
.	TRBJ2-7	TRBV5-4	many	CASSRDYEQYF	TGTGCCAGCAGTCGAGACTACGAGCAGTACTTC
TRBD2	TRBJ2-5	TRBV5-1	many	CASSPGSGGQETQYF	TGCGCCAGCAGCCCTGGTAGCGGGGGGCAAGAGACCCAGTACTTC
TRBD1	TRBJ1-5	TRBV12-3/TRBV12-4	many	CASSLGDRGWGSNQPQHF	TGTGCCAGCAGTTTAGGGGACAGGGGATGGGGTAGCAATCAGCCCCAGCATTTT
TRBD1	TRBJ1-1	TRBV7-9	few	CASSPQGGGNTEAFF	TGTGCCAGCAGCCCCCAGGGGGGAGGTAACACTGAAGCTTTCTTT
TRBD1	TRBJ2-3	TRBV2	many	CASSETGVTDTQYF	TGTGCCAGCAGTGAAACAGGGGTCACAGATACGCAGTATTTT
.	TRBJ2-7	TRBV10-2	.	CASSEDRPTYEQYF	TGCGCCAGCAGTGAGGACAGGCCCACCTACGAGCAGTACTTC
.	TRBJ2-1	TRBV11-2	many	CASSESRHNEQFF	TGTGCCAGCAGCGAATCTCGGCACAATGAGCAGTTCTTC
TRBD1	TRBJ1-2	TRBV7-6	many	CASSLGTGLYGYTF	TGTGCCAGCAGCTTAGGGACAGGACTCTATGGCTACACCTTC
.	TRBJ2-7	TRBV7-2	many	CASSLAGTRMVREQYF	TGTGCCAGCAGCTTAGCGGGGACCAGGATGGTCAGGGAGCAGTACTTC
.	TRBJ2-3	TRBV20-1	medium-sized	CSAPLATDTQYF	TGCAGTGCCCCGCTAGCAACCGATACGCAGTATTTT
.	TRBJ2-7	TRBV6-5	many	CASSYRGTAPWEQYF	TGTGCCAGCAGTTACAGGGGTACAGCCCCTTGGGAGCAGTACTTC
.	TRBJ2-7	TRBV3-1	.	CASSYTRGPYEQYF	TGTGCCAGCAGTTACACTCGGGGCCCCTACGAGCAGTACTTC
.	TRBJ1-4	TRBV28	few	CASRPPTRSEKLFF	TGTGCCAGCAGGCCCCCGACTCGCTCTGAAAAACTGTTTTTT
TRBD1	TRBJ2-7	TRBV11-2	many	CASSIRDRASYEQYF	TGTGCCAGCAGCATCCGGGACAGGGCCTCCTACGAGCAGTACTTC
TRBD1	TRBJ1-2	TRBV6-1	many	CASSTMTGDYGYTF	TGTGCCAGCAGCACCATGACAGGGGACTATGGCTACACCTTC
.	TRBJ2-4	TRBV27	many	CASSVRGAKNIQYF	TGTGCCAGCAGTGTAAGGGGAGCCAAAAACATTCAGTACTTC
TRBD1	TRBJ2-7	TRBV6-5	.	CASSYRGLDEQYF	TGTGCCAGCAGTTACAGGGGGCTGGACGAGCAGTACTTC
.	TRBJ2-2	TRBV24-1	many	CATSVSGDTGELFF	TGTGCCACCAGTGTCTCTGGGGACACCGGGGAGCTGTTTTTT
.	TRBJ1-5	TRBV7-2	many	CASSLEPGRQPQHF	TGTGCCAGCAGCTTAGAACCAGGGCGGCAGCCCCAGCATTTT
.	TRBJ2-1	TRBV6-1	many	CASKDYSSYNEQFF	TGTGCCAGCAAAGACTATAGCTCCTACAATGAGCAGTTCTTC
.	TRBJ2-1	TRBV5-1	few	CASSAFQGSNEQFF	TGCGCCAGCAGCGCATTCCAGGGGTCCAATGAGCAGTTCTTC
.	TRBJ2-7	TRBV25-1	many	CASSESGYYEQYF	TGTGCCAGCAGTGAGTCTGGGTACTACGAGCAGTACTTC
.	TRBJ1-1	TRBV12-3/TRBV12-4	.	CASSFQGGGTEAFF	TGTGCCAGCAGTTTCCAGGGAGGTGGTACTGAAGCTTTCTTT
TRBD1	TRBJ1-1	TRBV7-3	many	CASSPQGTGLTEAFF	TGTGCCAGCAGCCCGCAGGGGACAGGGCTAACTGAAGCTTTCTTT
.	TRBJ2-4	TRBV5-1	many	CASSSVPKNIQYF	TGCGCCAGCAGCAGCGTCCCCAAAAACATTCAGTACTTC
TRBD1	TRBJ1-2	TRBV9	many	CASSVDARGDGYTF	TGTGCCAGCAGCGTAGATGCCAGGGGGGATGGCTACACCTTC
TRBD1	TRBJ1-2	TRBV28	many	CASSLTHTGQTNYGYTF	TGTGCCAGCAGTTTAACCCACACGGGACAGACTAACTATGGCTACACCTTC
TRBD2	TRBJ2-7	TRBV18	many	CASSSYAGGGDEQYF	TGTGCCAGCTCATCCTATGCGGGGGGCGGCGACGAGCAGTACTTC
.	TRBJ2-1	TRBV20-1	medium-sized	CSAADRLKGADEQFF	TGCAGTGCGGCGGACCGCCTCAAAGGCGCCGATGAGCAGTTCTTC
.	TRBJ2-7	TRBV28	many	CASSFTREQYF	TGTGCCAGCAGTTTCACCCGGGAGCAGTACTTC